This T cell receptor beta chain came from a study of regulatory T cells in long-lasting Graves disease. Study-wide background: With positive TSH receptor antibodies and over 5 years of antithyroid drugs, Graves' disease was considered persistent.

Germline V gene data show CDR1 as SGHTA and CDR2 as FQGNSA. CDR3 length equals 16 residues. V was pared by 4 bases and J by 3 bases, with 10 bases of the junction left unmatched. Notes on the study in general: Only peripheral blood was studied, not thyroid tissue. TRBV28, TRBJ1-2 and TRBJ2-5 emerged as the favored segments in persistent disease.

Regarding time point: persistent/refractory GD, antithyroid drugs over 5 years with positive TRAb. PBMCs provided the RNA from which the TCR library was made. This clonotype has more than one count but fewer than ten. Its antigen is as yet unknown. Investigators prepared the TCR beta libraries by applying iRepertoire HTBI primers and Arm-PCR of CDR3 regions. From the multiplex PCR reads, TCRdb called clonotypes with MiXCR, one entry per CDR3 protein. The sample includes 700,000 or so distinct CDR3 sequences, 25% to 35% of them seen just once. Sequencing used peripheral blood mononuclear cells (PBMCs), obtained when the disease was refractory, from a patient treated with antithyroid drugs. The receptor was derived from a female donor with Graves disease. The chain is built from TRBV7-2 and TRBJ2-7; 9 nucleotides line up with TRBD2. The CDR3 here is CASSSDSGTSSYEQYF. The CDR3 bases are TGTGCCAGCAGCTCGGATTCCGGGACTAGCAGCTACGAGCAGTACTTC.